This passage covers 9 T cell receptor beta chains from one sample sequenced in a study of T cell responses to AZD1222 COVID-19 vaccine. Some clones are missing from TCRdb's copy, which holds only in-frame ones; the method was immunoSEQ multiplex PCR. There are 95,000 or so clones in the sample; approximately 91% occur only once, and 3.7% lies in the top ten. Sequencing was performed on peripheral blood, taken on day 0 of AZD1222 vaccination. Receptor source: an adult in good health.

The chain carries TRBV10-3 and TRBJ2-2; D gene uncertain. This CDR3 is built from 11 residues. Germline CDR1 reads ENHRY; CDR2 reads SYGVKD. The V gene lost 6 bases and the J gene lost 6 bases, with 5 bases spanning the gap. The CDR3 sequence is CAIRGAGELFF. CDR3 DNA: TGTGCCATCAGGGGTGCCGGGGAGCTGTTTTTT.

The chain recombines TRBV2 with TRBJ2-1, with D perhaps matching TRBD2 (7 bases). The ends were cut back, 3 bases at V and 9 bases at J, with 12 bases in the middle. Germline CDR1 reads SNHLY; CDR2 reads FYNNEI. This CDR3 spans 13 amino acids. The CDR3: CASSDLRGAEQFF. CDR3 in DNA: TGTGCCAGCAGTGATCTTCGGGGGGCTGAGCAGTTCTTC.

The CDR3: CASSSTRTEQYF. The CDR3 nucleotides are TGTGCCAGCAGTTCGACTAGAACCGAGCAGTACTTC. This chain connects TRBV6-5 to TRBJ2-7; D may be TRBD2 (6 bases). Germline CDR1 reads MNHEY; CDR2 reads SVGAGI. The CDR3 covers 12 residues. V was clipped by 4 bases and J by 6 bases, with 10 bases between them.

The rearrangement links TRBV3-1 (or the pseudogene TRBV3-2) to TRBJ1-1; TRBD1 matches 8 bases. The germline V gene encodes CDR1 LGHDT and CDR2 YNNKEL (reference sequence). V lost 1 base and J lost 4; bases outside the gene matches: 5. There are 15 residues in the CDR3. CDR3 protein: CASSQGGQGVTEAFF. For the CDR3, the DNA is TGTGCCAGCAGCCAAGGTGGACAGGGAGTCACTGAAGCTTTCTTT.

The chain uses TRBV2 and TRBJ1-2; D might be TRBD1 (5 bases). Germline CDR1 is SNHLY and CDR2 is FYNNEI. Trimming left V 8 bases short and J 7 bases short, with 14 bases between. The CDR3 consists of 12 residues. The CDR3 sequence: CASGGTPSGYTF. As DNA, the CDR3 is TGTGCCAGCGGAGGGACCCCCTCTGGCTACACCTTC.

The rearrangement joins TRBV7-9 to TRBJ1-6; unclear D gene. Germline-derived CDR1 and CDR2 are SEHNR and FQNEAQ (reference sequence). The length of the CDR3 is 12 residues. Between the trimmed V and J ends, which lost 4 bases and 7 bases, there was a span of 5 bases. CDR3 in amino acids: CASSSTNSPLHF. DNA for the CDR3: TGTGCCAGCAGCTCGACCAATTCACCCCTCCACTTT. Looking up the rest from reference TRBV7-9 and TRBJ1-6 gives the full variable domain: DTGVSQNPRHKITKRGQNVTFRCDPISEHNRLYWYRQTLGQGPEFLTYFQNEAQLEKSRLLSDRFSAERPKGSFSTLEIQRTEQGDSAMYLCASSSTNSPLHFGNGTRLTVT.

The chain couples TRBV12-3 or TRBV12-4 to TRBJ1-2; D unresolved. Between the trimmed V and J ends, which lost 3 bases and 1 base, there was a span of 6 bases. This CDR3 has 13 amino acids. In DNA, the CDR3 is TGTGCCAGCAGTTTGTACCTTAACTATGGCTACACCTTC. It codes for CASSLYLNYGYTF.

This chain uses TRBV29-1 with TRBJ2-5; 10 nucleotides match TRBD2. The junction had 4 bases not matched to a gene; V was cut back by 4 bases and J by 2 bases. This CDR3 comprises 14 residues. Germline assignment: CDR1 SQVTM and CDR2 ANQGSEA. CDR3 in amino acids: CSVVDSGGQETQYF. As DNA, the CDR3 is TGCAGCGTTGTTGATAGCGGGGGGCAAGAGACCCAGTACTTC.

This chain connects TRBV5-1 to TRBJ2-3; D is perhaps TRBD1 (6 bases). V was clipped by 3 bases and J by 5 bases, with 19 bases between them. CDR1 SGHRS and CDR2 YFSETQ come from the germline V gene. The CDR3 loop spans 16 amino acids. CDR3 residues: CASSSLDSGKGDTQYF. The CDR3 nucleotides read TGCGCCAGCAGCTCCCTGGACAGCGGAAAGGGAGATACGCAGTATTTT.